This T cell receptor (beta chain) was documented in a study of cytomegalovirus exposure and HLA in healthy donors. The study, taken as a whole, reports: Specific recognition of CMV antigens was confirmed in vitro for a few chains (all CMV-associated). Reportedly, TCR beta sequences accurately predicted HLA-A and HLA-B alleles in most subjects.

The CDR3 runs 14 residues. Germline V gene data show CDR1 as MDHEN and CDR2 as SYDVKM. V was clipped by 8 bases and J by 6 bases; unmatched bases: 7. Regarding this clone: The antigen remains unidentified.

PCR employed 60 Vbeta and 13 Jbeta primers. Original analysis: Later, an analysis found about 83 million unique TCR beta chains, and approximately 10 million of these were shared. Data came from immunoSEQ multiplex PCR; TCRdb stores just in-frame clones and leaves some out. That table supplies the V and J calls and clone size; D and trimming were determined from the DNA. The table lists approximately 110,000 clones, around 84% of them singletons. The sequence came from a man aged 30-40 years in good health and CMV-seronegative. Material for sequencing was PBMCs. This chain uses TRBV28 with TRBJ2-2; 9 bases line up with TRBD2. This CDR3 is CASARRTSAGELFF. The CDR3 nucleotides read TGTGCCAGCGCCCGGAGGACTAGCGCCGGGGAGCTGTTTTTT. Drawing the rest from reference TRBV28 and TRBJ2-2, the complete variable domain is DVKVTQSSRYLVKRTGEKVFLECVQDMDHENMFWYRQDPGLGLRLIYFSYDVKMKEKGDIPEGYSVSREKKERFSLILESASTNQTSMYLCASARRTSAGELFFGEGSRLTVL.